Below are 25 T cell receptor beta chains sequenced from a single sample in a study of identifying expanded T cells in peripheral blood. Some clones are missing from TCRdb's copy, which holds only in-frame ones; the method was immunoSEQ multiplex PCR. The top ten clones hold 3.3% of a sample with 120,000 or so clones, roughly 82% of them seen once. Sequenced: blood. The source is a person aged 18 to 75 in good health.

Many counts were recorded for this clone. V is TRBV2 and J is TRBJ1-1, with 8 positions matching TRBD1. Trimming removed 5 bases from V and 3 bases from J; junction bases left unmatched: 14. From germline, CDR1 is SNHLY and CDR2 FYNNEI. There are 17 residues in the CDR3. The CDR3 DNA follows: TGTGCCAGCAGTCGCCGGGACAGGCGAACGAGGGACACTGAAGCTTTCTTT. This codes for CASSRRDRRTRDTEAFF. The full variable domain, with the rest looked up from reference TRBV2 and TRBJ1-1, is EPEVTQTPSHQVTQMGQEVILRCVPISNHLYFYWYRQILGQKVEFLVSFYNNEISEKSEIFDDQFSVERPDGSNFTLKIRSTKLEDSAMYFCASSRRDRRTRDTEAFFGQGTRLTVV.

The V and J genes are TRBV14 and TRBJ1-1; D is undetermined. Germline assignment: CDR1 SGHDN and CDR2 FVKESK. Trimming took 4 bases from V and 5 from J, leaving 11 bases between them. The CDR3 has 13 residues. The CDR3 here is CASSRLVETEAFF. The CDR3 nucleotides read TGTGCCAGCAGCCGACTGGTAGAGACTGAAGCTTTCTTT.

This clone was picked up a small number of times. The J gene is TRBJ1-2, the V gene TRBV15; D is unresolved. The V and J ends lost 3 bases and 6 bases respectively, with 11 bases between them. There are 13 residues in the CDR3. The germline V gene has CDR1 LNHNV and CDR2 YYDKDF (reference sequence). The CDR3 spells CATSRPGGDGYTF. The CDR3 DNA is TGTGCCACCAGCAGGCCGGGCGGGGATGGCTACACCTTC.

CDR3 residues: CASSPGIQETQYF. The CDR3 bases are TGTGCCAGCAGCCCCGGGATCCAAGAGACCCAGTACTTC. This chain links TRBV11-2 with TRBJ2-5; the D gene is possibly TRBD2 (5 bases). The V gene lost 5 bases and the J gene lost 1 base, with 8 bases spanning the gap. The germline V gene has CDR1 SGHAT and CDR2 FQNNGV. The CDR3 is made up of 13 amino acids.

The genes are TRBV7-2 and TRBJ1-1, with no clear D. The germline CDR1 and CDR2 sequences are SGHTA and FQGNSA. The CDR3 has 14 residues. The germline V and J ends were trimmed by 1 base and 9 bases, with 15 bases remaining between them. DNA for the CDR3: TGTGCCAGCAGCTTAGATCACGGTCTAAGACAAGCTTTCTTT. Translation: CASSLDHGLRQAFF.

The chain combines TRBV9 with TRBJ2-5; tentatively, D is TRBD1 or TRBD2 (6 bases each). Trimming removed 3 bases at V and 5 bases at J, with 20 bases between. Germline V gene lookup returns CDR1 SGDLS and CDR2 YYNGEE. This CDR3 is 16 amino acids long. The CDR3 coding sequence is TGTGCCAGCAGCGCCCTACCTCTAGGGGGGCCTGAGACCCAGTACTTC. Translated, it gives CASSALPLGGPETQYF.

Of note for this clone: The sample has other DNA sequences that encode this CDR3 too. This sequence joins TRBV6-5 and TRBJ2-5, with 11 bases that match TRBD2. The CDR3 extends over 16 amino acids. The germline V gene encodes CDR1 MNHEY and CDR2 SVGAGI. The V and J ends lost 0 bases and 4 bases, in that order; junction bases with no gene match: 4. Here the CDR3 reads CASSYSPGLAGETQYF. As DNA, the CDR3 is TGTGCCAGCAGTTACTCTCCTGGACTAGCGGGAGAGACCCAGTACTTC.

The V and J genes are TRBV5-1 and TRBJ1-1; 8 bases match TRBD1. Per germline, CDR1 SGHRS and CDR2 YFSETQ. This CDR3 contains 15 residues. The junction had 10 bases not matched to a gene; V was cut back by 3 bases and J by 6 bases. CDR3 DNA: TGCGCCAGCAGCTCACCCCAGGGGGCGAGGGCTGAAGCTTTCTTT. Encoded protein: CASSSPQGARAEAFF.

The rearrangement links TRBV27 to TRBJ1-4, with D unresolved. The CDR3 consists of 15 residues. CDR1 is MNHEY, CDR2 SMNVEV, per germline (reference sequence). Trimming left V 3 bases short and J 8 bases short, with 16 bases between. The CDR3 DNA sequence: TGTGCCAGCAGTTTCCGGTCCATAAGGGCAGAAAAACTGTTTTTT. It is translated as CASSFRSIRAEKLFF.

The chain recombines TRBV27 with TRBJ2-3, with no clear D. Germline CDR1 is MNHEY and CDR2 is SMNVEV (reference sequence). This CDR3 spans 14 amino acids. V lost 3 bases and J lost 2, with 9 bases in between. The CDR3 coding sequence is TGTGCCAGCAGTTTGTGGCAGAACACAGATACGCAGTATTTT. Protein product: CASSLWQNTDTQYF.

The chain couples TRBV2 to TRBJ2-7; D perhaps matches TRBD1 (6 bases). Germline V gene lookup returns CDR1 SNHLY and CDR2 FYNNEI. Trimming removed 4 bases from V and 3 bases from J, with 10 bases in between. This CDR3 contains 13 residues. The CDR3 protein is CASSAGTNYEQYF. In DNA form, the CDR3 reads TGTGCCAGCAGTGCCGGGACAAACTACGAGCAGTACTTC.

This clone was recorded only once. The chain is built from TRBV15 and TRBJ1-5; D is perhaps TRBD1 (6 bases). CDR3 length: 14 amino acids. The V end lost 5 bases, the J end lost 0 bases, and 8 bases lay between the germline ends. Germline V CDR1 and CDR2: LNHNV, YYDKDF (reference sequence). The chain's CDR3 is CATSHRVSNQPQHF. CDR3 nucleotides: TGTGCCACCAGCCACAGGGTTAGCAATCAGCCCCAGCATTTT.

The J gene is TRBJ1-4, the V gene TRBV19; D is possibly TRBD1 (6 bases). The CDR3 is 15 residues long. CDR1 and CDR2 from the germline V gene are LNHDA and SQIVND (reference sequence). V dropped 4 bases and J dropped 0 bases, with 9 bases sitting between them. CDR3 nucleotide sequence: TGTGCCAGTAGTAGGGACACTGCAACTAATGAAAAACTGTTTTTT. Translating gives CASSRDTATNEKLFF.

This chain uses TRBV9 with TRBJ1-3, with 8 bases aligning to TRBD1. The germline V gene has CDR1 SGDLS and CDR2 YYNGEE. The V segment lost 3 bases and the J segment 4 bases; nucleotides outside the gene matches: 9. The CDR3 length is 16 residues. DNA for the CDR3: TGTGCCAGCAGCGCAGGACAGGGAGTGGAGGGAAACACCATATATTTT. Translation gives CASSAGQGVEGNTIYF.

CDR3: CASSPDSWDEQFF. In DNA form, the CDR3 reads TGTGCCAGCAGCCCCGACAGCTGGGATGAGCAGTTCTTC. The chain combines TRBV9 with TRBJ2-1; possibly TRBD1 for D (5 bases). Trimming cost V 4 bases and J 8 bases, with 13 bases left between them. This CDR3 region has 13 residues. Germline CDR1 is SGDLS and CDR2 is YYNGEE.

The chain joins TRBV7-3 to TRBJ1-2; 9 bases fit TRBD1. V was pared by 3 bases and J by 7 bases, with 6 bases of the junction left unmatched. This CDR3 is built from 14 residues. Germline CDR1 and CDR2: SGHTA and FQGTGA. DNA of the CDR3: TGTGCCAGCAGCTTGGGACAGGGAAGAGTTGGCTACACCTTC. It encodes CASSLGQGRVGYTF. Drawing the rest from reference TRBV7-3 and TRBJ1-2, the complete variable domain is GAGVSQTPSNKVTEKGKYVELRCDPISGHTALYWYRQSLGQGPEFLIYFQGTGAADDSGLPNDRFFAVRPEGSVSTLKIQRTERGDSAVYLCASSLGQGRVGYTFGSGTRLTVV.

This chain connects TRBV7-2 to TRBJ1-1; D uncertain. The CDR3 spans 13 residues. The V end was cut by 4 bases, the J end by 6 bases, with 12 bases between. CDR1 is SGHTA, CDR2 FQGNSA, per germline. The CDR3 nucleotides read TGTGCCAGCAGCTCCCGCGGGCTGGCTGAAGCTTTCTTT. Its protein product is CASSSRGLAEAFF.

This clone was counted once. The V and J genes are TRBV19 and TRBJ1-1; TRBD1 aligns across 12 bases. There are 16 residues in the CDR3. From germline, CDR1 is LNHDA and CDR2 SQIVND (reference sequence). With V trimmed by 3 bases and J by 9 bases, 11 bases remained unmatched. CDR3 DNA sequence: TGTGCCAGTAGTATTTCGGGGACAGGGGGCGCGGGGAAAGCTTTCTTT. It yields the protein CASSISGTGGAGKAFF. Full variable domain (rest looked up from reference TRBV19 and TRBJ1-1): DGGITQSPKYLFRKEGQNVTLSCEQNLNHDAMYWYRQDPGQGLRLIYYSQIVNDFQKGDIAEGYSVSREKKESFPLTVTSAQKNPTAFYLCASSISGTGGAGKAFFGQGTRLTVV.

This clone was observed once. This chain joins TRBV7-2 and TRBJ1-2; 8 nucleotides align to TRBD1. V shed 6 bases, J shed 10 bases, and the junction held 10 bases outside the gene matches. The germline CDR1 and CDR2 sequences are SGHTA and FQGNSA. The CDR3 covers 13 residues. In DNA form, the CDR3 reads TGTGCCAGCAGAGCCGGGACAGGTGGGGACTACACCTTC. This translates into CASRAGTGGDYTF.

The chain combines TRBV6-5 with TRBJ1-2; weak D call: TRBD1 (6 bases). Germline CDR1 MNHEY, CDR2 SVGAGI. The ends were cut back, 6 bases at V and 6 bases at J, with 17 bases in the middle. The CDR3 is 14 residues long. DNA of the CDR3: TGTGCCAGCAGGATACAGGGAGTGTCCCATGGCTACACCTTC. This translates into CASRIQGVSHGYTF.

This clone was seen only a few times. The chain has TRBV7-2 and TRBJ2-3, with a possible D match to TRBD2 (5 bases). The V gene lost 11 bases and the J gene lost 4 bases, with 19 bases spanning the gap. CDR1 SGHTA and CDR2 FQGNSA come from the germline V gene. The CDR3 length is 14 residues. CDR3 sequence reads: CALSGKSGSDTQYF. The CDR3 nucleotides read TGTGCCTTGAGCGGTAAATCGGGATCAGATACGCAGTATTTT.

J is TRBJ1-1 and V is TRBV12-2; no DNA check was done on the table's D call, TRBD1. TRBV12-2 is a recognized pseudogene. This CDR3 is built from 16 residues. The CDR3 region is CASRSFQVPDNTEAFF. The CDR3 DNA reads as TGTGCAAGTCGCTCATTTCAGGTGCCGGATAACACTGAAGCTTTCTTT.

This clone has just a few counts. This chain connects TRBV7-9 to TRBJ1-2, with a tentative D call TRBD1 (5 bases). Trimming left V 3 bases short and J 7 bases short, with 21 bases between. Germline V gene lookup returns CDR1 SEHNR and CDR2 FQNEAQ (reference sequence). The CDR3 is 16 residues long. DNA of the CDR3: TGTGCCAGCAGCTTGCCCCTAGGGACGGCCGGGAGTGGCTACACCTTC. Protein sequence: CASSLPLGTAGSGYTF. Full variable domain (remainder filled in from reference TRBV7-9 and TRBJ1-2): DTGVSQNPRHKITKRGQNVTFRCDPISEHNRLYWYRQTLGQGPEFLTYFQNEAQLEKSRLLSDRFSAERPKGSFSTLEIQRTEQGDSAMYLCASSLPLGTAGSGYTFGSGTRLTVV.

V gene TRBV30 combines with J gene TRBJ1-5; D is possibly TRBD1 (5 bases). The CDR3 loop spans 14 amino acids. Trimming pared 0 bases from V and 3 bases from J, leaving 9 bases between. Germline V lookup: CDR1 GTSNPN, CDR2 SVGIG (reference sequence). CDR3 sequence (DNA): TGTGCCTGGAGTGTGGGGACGCTCAATCAGCCCCAGCATTTT. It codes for CAWSVGTLNQPQHF.

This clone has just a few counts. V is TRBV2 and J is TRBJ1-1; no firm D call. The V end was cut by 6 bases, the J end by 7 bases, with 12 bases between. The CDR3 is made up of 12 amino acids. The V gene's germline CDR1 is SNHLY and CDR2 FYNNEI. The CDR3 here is CASREGTGEAFF. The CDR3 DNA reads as TGTGCCAGCAGGGAGGGTACGGGTGAAGCTTTCTTT. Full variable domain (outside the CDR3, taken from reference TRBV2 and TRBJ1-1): EPEVTQTPSHQVTQMGQEVILRCVPISNHLYFYWYRQILGQKVEFLVSFYNNEISEKSEIFDDQFSVERPDGSNFTLKIRSTKLEDSAMYFCASREGTGEAFFGQGTRLTVV.